A selection of T cell receptor beta chains follows, all from one sample in a study of identical twins. One entry per CDR3 protein results from TCRdb running MiXCR on the 5' RACE reads. Counted here are some 730,000 distinct CDR3 sequences, 15% to 20% occurring once; the ten biggest clones make up around 12%. These data also featured in a second study, about T cells expressing NK-cell markers.

Sequencing was performed on PBMCs. These receptor sequences come from a woman aged 18-29 years in good health. CDR3s leave out the opening cysteine and the closing phenylalanine or tryptophan. The order of the fields is V gene, D gene, J gene, CDR3 protein. A D gene is named only where the DNA matches it firmly.

TRBV7-2,.,TRBJ2-1,ASKAPQSSEQF
TRBV5-1,.,TRBJ2-3,ASSLETDTQY
TRBV9,.,TRBJ2-3,ASKESGTMTDTQY
TRBV5-1,.,TRBJ2-7,ASSLRGVGHEQY
TRBV29-1,.,TRBJ2-5,SVEFPPKQGFISGETQY
TRBV11-2,.,TRBJ2-6,ASSFGRLISGANVLT
TRBV12-3/TRBV12-4,.,TRBJ1-5,ASSSTGLQPQH
TRBV11-1,.,TRBJ2-2,ASSSKSTGELF
TRBV10-2,.,TRBJ2-1,ASSRLVRENEQF
TRBV20-1,TRBD2,TRBJ2-2,SARVAAGVGGELF
TRBV7-6,TRBD2,TRBJ2-1,ASSLATSGTFDEQF
TRBV18,.,TRBJ2-1,ASSPPGDPHEQF
TRBV29-1,.,TRBJ1-2,SSTGNYGYT
TRBV7-2,TRBD1,TRBJ2-1,ASSLNRGLRSYNEQF
TRBV12-3/TRBV12-4,.,TRBJ2-1,ASSSQGSEQF
TRBV7-2,.,TRBJ2-7,ASSFPGPPEQY
TRBV3-1,.,TRBJ2-1,ASSQAGIGGEQF